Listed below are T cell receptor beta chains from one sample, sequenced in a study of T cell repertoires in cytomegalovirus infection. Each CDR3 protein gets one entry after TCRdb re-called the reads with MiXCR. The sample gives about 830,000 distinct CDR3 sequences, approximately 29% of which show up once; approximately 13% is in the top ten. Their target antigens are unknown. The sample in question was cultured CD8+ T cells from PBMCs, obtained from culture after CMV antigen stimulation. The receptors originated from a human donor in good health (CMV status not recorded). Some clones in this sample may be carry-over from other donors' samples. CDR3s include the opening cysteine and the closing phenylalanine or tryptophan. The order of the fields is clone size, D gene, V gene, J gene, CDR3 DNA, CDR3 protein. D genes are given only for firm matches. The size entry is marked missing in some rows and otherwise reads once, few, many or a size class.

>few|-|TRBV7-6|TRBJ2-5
TGTGCCAGCGGGCGAGACATAGGAGAGACCCAGTACTTC
CASGRDIGETQYF
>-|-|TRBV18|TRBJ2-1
TGTGCCAGCTCACCGACAGTACCCTCCTACAATGAGCAGTTCTTC
CASSPTVPSYNEQFF
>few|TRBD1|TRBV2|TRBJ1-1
TGTGCCAGCGTTGACAGGGTGAACACTGAAGCTTTCTTT
CASVDRVNTEAFF
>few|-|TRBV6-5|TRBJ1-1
TGTGCCAGCAGCCCTTGGGGGGGACACACTGAAGCTTTCTTT
CASSPWGGHTEAFF
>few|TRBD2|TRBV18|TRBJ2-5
TGTGCCAGCTCACCCCCTGGGGGGGGACCCCAAGAGACCCAGTACTTC
CASSPPGGGPQETQYF
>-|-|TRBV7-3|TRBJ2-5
TGTGCCAGCAGTCCCGGGTGGGCTTACCAAGAGACCCAGTACTTC
CASSPGWAYQETQYF
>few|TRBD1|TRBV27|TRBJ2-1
TGTGCCAGCAGTTTAACAGGGGTCAAGGGTCCCTACAATGAGCAGTTCTTC
CASSLTGVKGPYNEQFF
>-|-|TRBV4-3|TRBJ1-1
TGCGCCAGCACCCAGGGTAGGGGAGACATCACTGAAGCTTTCTTT
CASTQGRGDITEAFF
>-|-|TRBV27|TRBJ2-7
TGTGGCAGCAGTTTGGGGACAAGCTACGAGCAGTACTTC
CGSSLGTSYEQYF
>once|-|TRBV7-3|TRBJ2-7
TGTGCCAGCAGCTTGCGGCAGGGGAGAGGCTCCTACGAGCAGTACTTC
CASSLRQGRGSYEQYF
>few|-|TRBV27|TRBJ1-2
TGTGCCAGCAGTGGGGGCGTTGGGGGGCCTGGCTACACCTTC
CASSGGVGGPGYTF
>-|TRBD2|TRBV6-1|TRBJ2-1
TGTGCCAGCAGTGAGTATTTCGAGCGGGGGGCCTGGAGTGAGCAGTTCTTC
CASSEYFERGAWSEQFF
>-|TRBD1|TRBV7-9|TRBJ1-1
TGTGCCAGCAGCCCAGGACAGGGTAGAGTGAACACTGAAGCTTTCTTT
CASSPGQGRVNTEAFF
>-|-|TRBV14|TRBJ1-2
TGTGCCAGCAGCCAAGACAGGGCGGTGAGGGGCTACACCTTC
CASSQDRAVRGYTF
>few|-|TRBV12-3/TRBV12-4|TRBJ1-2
TGTGCCACCGGAGGGGGGGCTGGCTACACCTTC
CATGGGAGYTF
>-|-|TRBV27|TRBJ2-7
TGTGCCAGCAGGCCCGGGACGGGAAGCTCCTACGAGCAGTACTTC
CASRPGTGSSYEQYF
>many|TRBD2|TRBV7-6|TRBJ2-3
TGTGCCAGCAGCTCCCCCAATACTAGCGGGGGTTTTTCTAGCACAGATACGCAGTATTTT
CASSSPNTSGGFSSTDTQYF
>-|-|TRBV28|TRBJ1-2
TGTGCCAGCAGAAACAGGGTTTTCGGCTATGGCTACACCTTC
CASRNRVFGYGYTF
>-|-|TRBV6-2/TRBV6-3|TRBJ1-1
TGTGCCAGCACTTTCAGGAACACTGAAGCTTTCTTT
CASTFRNTEAFF
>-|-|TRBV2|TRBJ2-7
TGTGCCAGCAGTGAAGATGCCAGCTCCTACGAGCAGTACTTC
CASSEDASSYEQYF